Sequencing of this T cell receptor (beta chain) was carried out in a study of T-cell reconstitution after alpha-beta-depleted transplantation in children. The TCRbeta library was prepared with unique molecular identifiers. One entry per CDR3 protein results from TCRdb running MiXCR on the PCR reads. The sample has about 610,000 distinct CDR3 sequences; 10% are singletons. This clonotype was detected only a few times. The germline V gene has CDR1 SGHDT and CDR2 YYEEEE. CDR3 length equals 14 residues. The V end was cut by 1 base, the J end by 13 bases, with 18 bases between. The sequencing used PBMCs from the stem cell graft donor, collected from the stem cell graft. The receptor was derived from a human donor who donated a stem cell graft to a child with acute myeloid leukemia. This chain joins TRBV5-6 and TRBJ2-1, with D possibly being TRBD1 (5 bases). CDR3 loop: CASSLSAQATPQFF. Written as DNA, the CDR3 is TGTGCCAGCAGCTTGAGCGCACAGGCCACCCCCCAGTTCTTC.